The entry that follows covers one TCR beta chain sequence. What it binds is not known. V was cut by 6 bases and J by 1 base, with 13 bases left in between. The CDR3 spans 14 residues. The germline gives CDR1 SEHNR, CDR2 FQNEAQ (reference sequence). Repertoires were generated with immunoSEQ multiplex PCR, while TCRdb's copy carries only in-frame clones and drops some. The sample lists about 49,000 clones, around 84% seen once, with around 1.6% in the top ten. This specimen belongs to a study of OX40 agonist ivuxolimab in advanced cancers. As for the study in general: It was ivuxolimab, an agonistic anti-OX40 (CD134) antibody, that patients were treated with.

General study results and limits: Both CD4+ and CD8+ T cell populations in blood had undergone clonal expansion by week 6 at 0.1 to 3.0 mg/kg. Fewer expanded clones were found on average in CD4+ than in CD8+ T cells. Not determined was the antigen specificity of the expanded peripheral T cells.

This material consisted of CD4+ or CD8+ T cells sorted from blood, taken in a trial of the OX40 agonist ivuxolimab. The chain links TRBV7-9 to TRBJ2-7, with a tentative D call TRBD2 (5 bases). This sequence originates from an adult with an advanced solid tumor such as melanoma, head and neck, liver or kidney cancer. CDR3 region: CASRASLGSYEQYF. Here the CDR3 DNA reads TGTGCCAGCAGGGCTAGCCTAGGTTCCTACGAGCAGTACTTC.